These 4 T cell receptor beta chains share one sample of origin, sequenced in a study of CD8 T cells in ankylosing spondylitis. In TCRdb, the 5' RACE reads were re-called with MiXCR into one record per CDR3 protein. This table has around 100,000 distinct CDR3 sequences, 20% to 30% appearing once. The sequencing sample was made of synovial fluid, either unsorted or a sorted T cell fraction (not recorded which). All receptors derive from a male donor with ankylosing spondylitis.

This clonotype has just a few counts. CDR3 protein: CASSGVSNQPQHF. DNA of the CDR3: TGCGCCAGCAGTGGGGTTAGCAATCAGCCCCAGCATTTT. V usage is TRBV10-2 and J usage is TRBJ1-5; no definite D call. CDR3 size: 13 residues. With 4 bases removed from V and 0 bases from J, the gap between germline ends came to 4 bases. The germline gives CDR1 WSHSY, CDR2 SAAADI.

This clonotype was counted a few times. J is TRBJ2-1 and V is TRBV6-5; 7 nucleotides match TRBD2. The V segment lost 3 bases and the J segment 9 bases; nucleotides outside the gene matches: 2. The CDR3 covers 12 residues. Germline assignment: CDR1 MNHEY and CDR2 SVGAGI. The CDR3 sequence is CASSYLAGEQFF. CDR3 DNA sequence: TGTGCCAGCAGTTATTTAGCGGGTGAGCAGTTCTTC.

The CDR3 protein is CASSLGDSSSGNTIYF. CDR3 sequence (DNA): TGCGCCAGCAGCTTAGGGGACAGTTCCTCTGGAAACACCATATATTTT. J is TRBJ1-3 and V is TRBV5-1; 7 bases align to TRBD1. The V gene end was trimmed by 2 bases and the J gene end by 0 bases; junction bases not matched to a gene: 5. Per the germline V gene, CDR1 is SGHRS and CDR2 is YFSETQ. The CDR3 is 16 amino acids.

In this sample, this clonotype turned up many times. The chain links TRBV10-3 to TRBJ2-3; D remains unclear. The germline V gene has CDR1 ENHRY and CDR2 SYGVKD. V lost 6 bases to trimming and J lost 6 bases, with 19 bases between them. There are 15 residues in the CDR3. The CDR3 DNA is TGTGCCATCAGGATAGACCATGGCCCCTCGGATACGCAGTATTTT. This sequence encodes CAIRIDHGPSDTQYF.